This TCR beta chain came from a study of T cells after yellow fever vaccination (dated by TCRdb to between 2018 and 2021). About the study as a whole: The SMART-Seq v4 Ultra Low Input RNA kit was used to prepare libraries from fractions with low cell numbers. To follow T-cell clones before and after primary and booster YFV17D yellow fever vaccination, bulk TCR alpha and beta repertoires were sequenced over time. The cohort comprised two healthy male donors, one aged 18 to 29 and one aged 30 to 40 years. Blood samples were taken at several timepoints before and after primary and secondary immunization, and bulk PBMC replicates and cell subsets were isolated. Points the paper makes about the study in general: Computational filtering was required because FACS-sorted repertoires could contain abundant contaminating clonotypes from the bulk population. A small share of clonotypes occurred in both CD4 and CD8 compartments, likely arising from convergent recombination. Only a couple of donors were included in the study, so the extent to which the findings can be generalized is limited. After the booster, most clones that had expanded after primary vaccination were detected again (around 96% of CD4 and around 88% of CD8), suggesting broad maintenance of memory. Compared with the primary T-cell response, the secondary T-cell response was faster but weaker, reaching its peak on day 5 rather than on day 15.

At the junction V is shortened by 5 bases and J by 7 bases, with 18 bases in between. The CDR3 measures 14 amino acids from cysteine to phenylalanine. Of the read, only the CDR3 DNA is kept; its 42 bases are in frame from base 1. CDR1 and CDR2, per the germline V gene, are SGHDN and FVKESK. TCR cDNA was synthesized by 5'RACE template switching, which introduced a universal primer site and unique molecular identifiers. Priming for cDNA synthesis came from both the TCR alpha and TCR beta constant segments. Library amplification involved two PCR steps, and the second step added sample barcodes and sequencing adapters. Libraries were sequenced on Illumina HiSeq 2500 (2x100 bp) or NovaSeq (2x150 bp). The published analysis was carried out like this. MIGEC handled demultiplexing of reads and collapsing into UMI consensus sequences, while MiXCR performed V(D)J alignment. Vaccine-responding clonotypes were identified with edgeR using replicate PBMC samples, with FDR below 0.01 and a log2 fold change above 5 up to day 15 being required. Each bulk clonotype received a CD4 or CD8 identity based on whether the sequenced CD4 or CD8 repertoire contained that clonotype at higher abundance. In TCRdb, the public reads were trimmed at Q25 with fastp and aligned with MiXCR, with productive beta chains retained. All rows with the same CDR3 protein become a single entry with the most common DNA and genes. TCRdb, not the authors, supplied the V and J calls. The sample data list hundreds of thousands of distinct CDR3 sequences, and roughly a sixth of these were observed just once. 15% to 20% of the sample is held by the ten biggest clonotypes.

As regards this clonotype: Its antigen remains unidentified. No quality values exist for individual bases; no much larger clone is one base distant.

The treatment or condition label corresponds to: live attenuated yellow fever vaccine strain. At each blood-draw timepoint, two biological replicates of bulk PBMCs were collected. A standard Ficoll-Paque protocol was used to isolate PBMCs from peripheral blood. TriZol was used to extract RNA from bulk PBMCs, from CD4 and CD8 fractions, and from dextramer-positive and dextramer-negative fractions. The sequence is built from TRBV14 and TRBJ2-7; TRBD2 is a possible D gene, resting on 5 matching bases. Material: PBMCs, obtained less than 6 days after the first yellow fever vaccination. This sequence was found in a man aged 18 to 29 who received the YFV17D yellow fever vaccine. The DNA sequence reads TGTGCCAGCAGCTCCCAGAGGGTTCCCCCAGAGCAGTACTTC. The encoded protein is CASSSQRVPPEQYF. The reference TRBV14 and TRBJ2-7 proteins fill in what lies around the CDR3, so the full variable domain reads EAGVTQFPSHSVIEKGQTVTLRCDPISGHDNLYWYRRVMGKEIKFLLHFVKESKQDESGMPNNRFLAERTGGTYSTLKVQPAELEDSGVYFCASSSQRVPPEQYFGPGTRLTVT.